Listed below are T cell receptor beta chains from one sample, sequenced in a study of CXCR3-negative and CXCR3-positive naive CD8 T cells. TCRdb derives one entry per CDR3 protein from the 5' RACE reads, leaving out DNA. The sample's table shows over 100,000 distinct CDR3 sequences. The sequencing sample was made of naive CXCR3+ CD8+ T cells from blood. These receptors were taken from a human donor in good health. Some clones in this sample may be carry-over from other donors' samples. The CDR3 runs from the conserved cysteine through the conserved F or W.

V,J,CDR3
TRBV7-3,TRBJ2-7,CASSLDATYEQYF
TRBV6-5,TRBJ2-7,CASSYNGREYEQYF
TRBV12-5,TRBJ1-6,CASGGQEYSPLHF
TRBV15,TRBJ1-4,CATSRDLATNEKLFF
TRBV9,TRBJ2-5,CASSHSTRTGQETQYF
TRBV15,TRBJ2-1,CATSSDFRPANEQLF
TRBV6-6,TRBJ2-7,CASSDPGQGSYEQYF
TRBV5-1,TRBJ2-1,CASSFGGGAARQQFF
TRBV4-3,TRBJ1-5,CASSPTVLSNQPQHF
TRBV28,TRBJ2-1,CASSPDPGQGWNEQFF
TRBV28,TRBJ2-3,CASSLFPGDTQYF
TRBV9,TRBJ1-2,CASSVVVGDSGYTF
TRBV7-8,TRBJ2-7,CASEMDGSSYEQYF
TRBV23-1,TRBJ2-1,CASSQSKDLRTNEQFF
TRBV5-1,TRBJ2-3,CASSWGTSGATDTQYF
TRBV7-9,TRBJ2-7,CASSSPTSGGYEQYF
TRBV6-2/TRBV6-3,TRBJ2-3,CASSSSSADRHF
TRBV12-3/TRBV12-4,TRBJ2-7,CASTNDYRSYEQYF
TRBV4-1,TRBJ1-5,CASSSPGQPQHF
TRBV29-1,TRBJ2-7,CSAADRDSYEQYF
TRBV28,TRBJ1-5,CASSSDILRQPQHF
TRBV4-1,TRBJ2-7,CASSQWVESYEQYF
TRBV29-1,TRBJ2-7,CSVEDIGGSSYEQYF
TRBV28,TRBJ1-5,CASSPRAGNQPQHF
TRBV5-1,TRBJ2-7,CASSLVGFAYEQYF
TRBV20-1,TRBJ2-7,CSARRGTYEQYF